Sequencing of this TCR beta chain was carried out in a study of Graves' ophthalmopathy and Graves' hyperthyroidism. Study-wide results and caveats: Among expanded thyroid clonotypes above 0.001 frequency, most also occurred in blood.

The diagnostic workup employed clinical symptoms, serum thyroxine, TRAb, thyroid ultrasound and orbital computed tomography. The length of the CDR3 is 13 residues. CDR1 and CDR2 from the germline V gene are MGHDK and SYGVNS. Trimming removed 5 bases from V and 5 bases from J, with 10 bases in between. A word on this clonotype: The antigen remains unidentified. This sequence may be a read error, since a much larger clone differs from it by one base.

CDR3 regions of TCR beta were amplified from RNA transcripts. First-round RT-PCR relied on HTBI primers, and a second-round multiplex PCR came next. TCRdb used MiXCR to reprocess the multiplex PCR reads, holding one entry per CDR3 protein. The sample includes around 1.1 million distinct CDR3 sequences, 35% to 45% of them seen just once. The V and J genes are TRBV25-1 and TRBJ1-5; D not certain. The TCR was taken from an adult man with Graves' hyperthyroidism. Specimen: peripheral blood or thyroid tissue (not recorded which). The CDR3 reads CASSYQRDQPQHF. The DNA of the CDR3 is TGTGCCAGCAGTTACCAGAGGGATCAGCCCCAGCATTTT.